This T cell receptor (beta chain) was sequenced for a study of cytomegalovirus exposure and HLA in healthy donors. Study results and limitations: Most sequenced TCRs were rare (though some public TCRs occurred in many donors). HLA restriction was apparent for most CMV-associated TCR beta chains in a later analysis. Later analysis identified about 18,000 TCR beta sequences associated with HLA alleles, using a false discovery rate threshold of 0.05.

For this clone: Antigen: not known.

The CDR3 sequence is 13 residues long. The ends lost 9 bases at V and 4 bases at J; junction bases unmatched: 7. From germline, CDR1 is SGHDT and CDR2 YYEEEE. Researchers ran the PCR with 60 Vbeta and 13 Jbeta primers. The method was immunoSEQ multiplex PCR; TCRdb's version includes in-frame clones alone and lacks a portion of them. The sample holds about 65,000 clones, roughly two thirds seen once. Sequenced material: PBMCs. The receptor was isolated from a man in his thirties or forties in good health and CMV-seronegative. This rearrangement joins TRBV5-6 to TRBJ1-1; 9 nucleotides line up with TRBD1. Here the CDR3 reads CATLRQGGTEAFF. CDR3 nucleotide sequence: TGTGCCACCCTAAGACAGGGGGGCACTGAAGCTTTCTTT.